This TCR beta chain appears in the sequencing data of a study of T-cell reconstitution after alpha-beta-depleted transplantation in children. This clonotype was recorded at least ten times. Preparation of the TCRbeta library used unique molecular identifiers. TCRdb redid the calling of the PCR reads with MiXCR, one entry per CDR3 protein. The sample has hundreds of thousands of distinct CDR3 sequences; roughly 9% are singletons. Germline CDR1 reads DFQATT; CDR2 reads SNEGSKA (reference sequence). Between the trimmed V and J ends, which lost 5 bases and 5 bases, there was a span of 13 bases. The CDR3 length is 13 residues.

The specimen comprised PBMCs from the stem cell graft donor, sampled from the stem cell graft. The receptor was isolated from a human donor who donated a stem cell graft to a child with acute lymphoblastic leukemia. This chain connects TRBV20-1 to TRBJ1-5; TRBD1 is a possible D gene (6 bases). CDR3: CSARGGPDQPQHF. CDR3 nucleotide sequence: TGCAGTGCTCGAGGGGGGCCTGATCAGCCCCAGCATTTT.